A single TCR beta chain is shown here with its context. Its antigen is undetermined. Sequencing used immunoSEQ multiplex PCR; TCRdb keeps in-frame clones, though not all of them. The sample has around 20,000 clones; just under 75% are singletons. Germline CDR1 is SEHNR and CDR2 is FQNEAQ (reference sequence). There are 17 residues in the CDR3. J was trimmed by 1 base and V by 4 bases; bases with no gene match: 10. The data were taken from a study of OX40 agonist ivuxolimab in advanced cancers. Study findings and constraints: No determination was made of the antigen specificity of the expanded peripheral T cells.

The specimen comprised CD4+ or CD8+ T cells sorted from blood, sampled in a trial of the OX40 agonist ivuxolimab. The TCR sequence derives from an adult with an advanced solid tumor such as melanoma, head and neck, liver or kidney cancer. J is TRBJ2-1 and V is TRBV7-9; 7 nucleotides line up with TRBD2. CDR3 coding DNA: TGTGCCAGCAGCTGGGAAGCAGGACTAGGGTCCTACAATGAGCAGTTCTTC. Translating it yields CASSWEAGLGSYNEQFF.